These 18 T cell receptor beta chains originate from one sample sequenced in a study of T cells in Graves' hyperthyroidism and ophthalmopathy (dated 2019 in TCRdb). Library creation used multiplex PCR. Sequencing was carried out with an Illumina HiSeq 2000. The TCR beta CDR3 regions were amplified from RNA transcripts. The TCR CDR3 was subjected to a first round of RT-PCR using the HTBI primer set and the Qiagen OneStep RT-PCR kit. TCRdb itself trimmed the public reads at Q25 with fastp, ran MiXCR and retained productive beta chains. Rows are combined by CDR3 protein, so each entry shows the most common genes and DNA. The sample records about 350,000 distinct CDR3 sequences, about 14% of which are singletons. The ten largest clones represent about 26% of the sample. Input material: blood. The receptors were gathered from a woman younger than 45 with Graves' hyperthyroidism.

This clonotype was found a few times. This chain uses TRBV5-6 with TRBJ2-6; no clear D gene. This CDR3 is built from 15 residues. Trimming stripped 3 bases from V and 0 bases from J, with 7 bases between. CDR1 is SGHDT and CDR2 is YYEEEE in the germline V gene. The CDR3 spells CASSSPGSGANVLTF. CDR3 sequence (DNA): TGTGCCAGCAGCTCCCCCGGCTCTGGGGCCAACGTCCTGACTTTC.

The chain is built from TRBV3-1 and TRBJ2-7; weak D call: TRBD2 (5 bases). Germline CDR1 and CDR2: LGHDT and YNNKEL (reference sequence). The CDR3 covers 15 residues. V was shortened by 5 bases and J by 10 bases, with 24 bases between the two germline ends. The CDR3 loop reads CASSTPLGSRVEQYF. The CDR3 DNA follows: TGTGCCAGCAGCACACCTCTAGGGTCGCGGGTCGAACAGTACTTC.

This clonotype appeared many times. This rearrangement joins TRBV20-1 to TRBJ1-2, with D uncertain. The CDR3 is 11 amino acids. Germline V gene sequence: CDR1 DFQATT, CDR2 SNEGSKA (reference sequence). The V gene lost 7 bases and the J gene lost 7 bases, with 13 bases spanning the gap. The chain's CDR3 is CSVPTLRGYTF. The CDR3, as DNA: TGCAGTGTCCCGACCCTGCGTGGCTACACCTTC.

This chain connects TRBV5-5 to TRBJ2-3; D assignment may be TRBD1 or TRBD2 (5 bases each). Germline loops: CDR1 SGHKS, CDR2 YYEKEE (reference sequence). This CDR3 is 13 amino acids long. V lost 6 bases, J lost 6 bases, and 14 bases lay in between. The chain's CDR3 is CASILAGTDTQYF. The CDR3 DNA is TGTGCCAGCATCCTGGCAGGGACGGATACGCAGTATTTT.

The chain carries TRBV6-2 or TRBV6-3 and TRBJ1-6; 9 bases fit TRBD1. The junction had 2 bases not matched to a gene; V was cut back by 10 bases and J by 7 bases. Germline V CDR1 and CDR2: MNHEY, SVGEGT. The CDR3 has 12 amino acids. CDR3 DNA sequence: TGTGCCATCGGACAGGGGAATTCACCCCTCCACTTT. Encoded protein: CAIGQGNSPLHF.

This clonotype has just a few counts. The rearrangement links TRBV6-5 to TRBJ2-7, with 7 bases matching TRBD2. The CDR3 extends over 15 amino acids. The germline V gene has CDR1 MNHEY and CDR2 SVGAGI. The junction had 9 bases not matched to a gene; V was cut back by 4 bases and J by 3 bases. The CDR3 nucleotides are TGTGCCAGCAGTTGGGTCGGGGCGGGGGACTACGAGCAGTACTTC. This encodes CASSWVGAGDYEQYF.

This clonotype appeared many times. The chain employs TRBV20-1 and TRBJ2-5, with 7 bases identical to TRBD2. The CDR3 runs to 12 residues. V lost 3 bases to trimming and J lost 3 bases; unmatched junction nucleotides: 1. CDR1 is DFQATT and CDR2 is SNEGSKA in the germline V gene (reference sequence). CDR3 protein: CSARLAEETQYF. The CDR3 nucleotides read TGCAGTGCTAGGCTAGCGGAAGAGACCCAGTACTTC.

This clonotype was counted ten times or more. The rearrangement uses TRBV11-2 and TRBJ2-7; D may be TRBD1 (6 bases). The CDR3 is made up of 16 amino acids. The ends were cut back, 0 bases at V and 5 bases at J, with 17 bases in the middle. The germline V gene has CDR1 SGHAT and CDR2 FQNNGV. CDR3 sequence: CASSLELTGYPNEQYF. DNA for the CDR3: TGTGCCAGCAGCTTAGAACTGACAGGCTATCCTAACGAGCAGTACTTC.

This clonotype appeared a few times. The chain uses TRBV5-1 and TRBJ2-3; 8 bases align to TRBD2. The J segment lost 1 base and the V segment lost 3 bases, leaving 7 bases of the junction unmatched. This CDR3 region has 16 residues. CDR1 is SGHRS and CDR2 is YFSETQ in the germline V gene. Here the CDR3 reads CASSSVTGGGTDTQYF. CDR3 nucleotide sequence: TGCGCCAGCAGCTCGGTGACGGGAGGGGGCACAGATACGCAGTATTTT.

The rearrangement uses TRBV28 and TRBJ1-2, with D uncertain. CDR1 and CDR2 from the germline V gene are MDHEN and SYDVKM. The CDR3 extends over 17 amino acids. Trimming removed 7 bases from V and 2 bases from J, with 23 bases in between. The CDR3 DNA reads TGTGCCAGCATCAATCGACTAGGAACAGTCTTGAACTATGGCTACACCTTC. This sequence encodes CASINRLGTVLNYGYTF.

This clonotype was observed many times. V usage is TRBV11-2 and J usage is TRBJ1-4, with D hard to call. Germline V gene lookup returns CDR1 SGHAT and CDR2 FQNNGV. This CDR3 comprises 16 residues. V gave up 1 base and J gave up 0 bases, with 9 bases separating them. As DNA, the CDR3 is TGTGCCAGCAGCTTAGCGGTTCGATCAACTAATGAAAAACTGTTTTTT. It specifies CASSLAVRSTNEKLFF.

Worth noting for this clonotype: Possible read error: a much larger clone is one base away. No conserved phenylalanine or tryptophan ends this CDR3, so it is likely a read error. This chain joins TRBV20-1 and TRBJ2-7, with 11 bases that match TRBD2. Germline V gives CDR1 DFQATT, CDR2 SNEGSKA (reference sequence). CDR3 length equals 14 residues. The V gene end was trimmed by 3 bases and the J gene end by 6 bases; junction bases not matched to a gene: 7. The CDR3, as DNA: TGCAGTGCTAGCAGAACTAGCGGGAGTCGCGAGCAGTACCTC. Its protein product is CSASRTSGSREQYL.

The V gene is TRBV20-1, the J gene TRBJ2-7, with 13 positions matching TRBD2. Germline-derived CDR1 and CDR2 are DFQATT and SNEGSKA (reference sequence). The CDR3 runs to 16 residues. After removal of 2 bases from V and 2 bases from J, the junction contained 6 bases not matched to a gene. As DNA, the CDR3 is TGCAGTGCTAGACGCCGGGGACTAGCGGGGACCTACGAGCAGTACTTC. It yields the protein CSARRRGLAGTYEQYF.

Many counts were recorded for this clonotype. The genes are TRBV6-1 and TRBJ2-1; a weak D match, TRBD2 (7 bases). Germline lookup yields CDR1 MNHNS and CDR2 SASEGT. The CDR3 loop spans 17 amino acids. V lost 7 bases to trimming and J lost 1 base, with 20 bases between them. The CDR3 loop is CASNSLGGQGSYNEQFF. The CDR3 nucleotides are TGTGCCAGCAACTCCCTGGGGGGGCAAGGATCCTACAATGAGCAGTTCTTC.

This clonotype has ten or more counts. V usage is TRBV20-1 and J usage is TRBJ1-1; D uncertain. The CDR3 spans 14 residues. The germline V gene has CDR1 DFQATT and CDR2 SNEGSKA (reference sequence). Trimming left V 5 bases short and J 5 bases short, with 18 bases between. CDR3 nucleotides: TGCAGTGCTCCCCCTCTGGCTTCGTCGACTGAAGCTTTCTTT. It yields the protein CSAPPLASSTEAFF.

This clonotype was seen repeatedly, ten times or more. This chain uses TRBV27 with TRBJ2-1; 8 bases line up with TRBD2. Losses at the gene ends were 6 bases for V and 12 bases for J; bases not matched to a gene: 13. The CDR3 has 14 amino acids. CDR1 MNHEY and CDR2 SMNVEV come from the germline V gene (reference sequence). CDR3 region: CASSRPGGGAGQFF. The CDR3 DNA reads TGTGCCAGCAGCCGGCCCGGGGGGGGCGCTGGGCAGTTCTTC.

This clonotype appeared many times. The chain has TRBV12-3 or TRBV12-4 and TRBJ1-5; D is uncertain. CDR3 length: 12 residues. Trimming removed 4 bases at V and 9 bases at J, with 10 bases between. CDR3 residues: CASSSLFGPQHF. The CDR3 nucleotides are TGTGCCAGCAGTTCCCTCTTCGGGCCCCAGCATTTT.

At least ten counts were recorded for this clonotype. V gene TRBV28 combines with J gene TRBJ2-5; no reliable D call. The V gene's germline CDR1 is MDHEN and CDR2 SYDVKM. The CDR3 runs 14 residues. V dropped 6 bases and J dropped 1 base, with 12 bases sitting between them. CDR3 DNA sequence: TGTGCCAGCAGAGTTGGCCGTGTCCAAGAGACCCAGTACTTC. This encodes CASRVGRVQETQYF. The entire variable domain, with the rest obtained from reference TRBV28 and TRBJ2-5, is as follows: DVKVTQSSRYLVKRTGEKVFLECVQDMDHENMFWYRQDPGLGLRLIYFSYDVKMKEKGDIPEGYSVSREKKERFSLILESASTNQTSMYLCASRVGRVQETQYFGPGTRLLVL.